This T cell receptor beta chain derives from a study of shared clonotypes between healthy human individuals. This CDR3 contains 15 residues. The germline V and J ends were trimmed by 5 bases and 0 bases, with 8 bases remaining between them. Germline values: CDR1 SGHTA, CDR2 FQGNSA. Profiling relied on immunoSEQ multiplex PCR, and the TCRdb table lists in-frame clones only, not all of them. The sample carries roughly 2.1 million clones, around 93% recorded once. CD45RO-negative cells were positively selected for CCR7, leaving out terminally differentiated effector memory CD45RA+ cells. The sequencing sample was made of naive CD8+ T cells from PBMCs. The receptor was derived from a man between 18 and 29 years old in good health. Some clones in this sample may be carry-over from other donors' samples. The V and J genes are TRBV7-2 and TRBJ2-6; D not certain. CDR3 region: CASSLIASGANVLTF. The CDR3 nucleotides read TGTGCCAGCAGCCTCATCGCCTCTGGGGCCAACGTCCTGACTTTC.